The clone carrying this T cell receptor beta chain was counted between two and nine times. Trimming removed 0 bases from V and 8 bases from J; junction bases left unmatched: 6. CDR1 GTSNPN and CDR2 SVGIG come from the germline V gene (reference sequence). The CDR3 contains 14 residues. These data are taken from a study of blood T cell repertoires in COVID-19. Study in general: COVID-19 samples collected from the United States, Italy and Spain covered acute and convalescent phases. From T cells, B-cell-depleted T cells, or PBMCs came the material, which was cDNA or gDNA.

Original data processing: The assay estimated nucleated cells by amplifying reference gene primers. Using immunoSEQ multiplex PCR, the repertoire was profiled, and TCRdb retains in-frame clones only, with some absent. V and J calls and clone size are as listed in that table; D and trimming were resolved from the DNA. Here the sample spans tens of thousands of clones, about 68% being singletons. The clonotype originates from a woman in her 70s with acute or convalescent COVID-19. The sequenced sample consisted of peripheral blood. The chain uses TRBV30 and TRBJ2-1, with 8 bases that match TRBD2. CDR3 loop: CAWSVGREGHEQFF. Here the CDR3 DNA reads TGTGCCTGGAGTGTGGGACGGGAGGGCCATGAGCAGTTCTTC.